This T cell receptor (beta chain) was captured in a study of T cells in Graves' hyperthyroidism and ophthalmopathy. Study-wide context: Sampling of peripheral blood happened at initial diagnosis, prior to any treatment. General study findings and limits: The model anticipated ophthalmopathy a median around 6 months pre-onset. Separating ophthalmopathy from stable hyperthyroidism was achieved by a 13 V-J model. In the blood, most expanded thyroid clonotypes above 0.001 appeared as well.

Researchers took RNA transcripts and amplified the TCR beta CDR3 regions from them. HTBI primers drove first-round RT-PCR of the TCR CDR3. TCRdb fed the multiplex PCR reads into MiXCR, producing one record per CDR3 protein. The table has fewer than 300,000 distinct CDR3 sequences, around a quarter seen once; the top ten hold approximately 30%. There are 15 residues in the CDR3. The junction had 8 bases not matched to a gene; V was cut back by 6 bases and J by 5 bases. Per the germline V gene, CDR1 is DFQATT and CDR2 is SNEGSKA (reference sequence). Of note for this clonotype: Its specificity is unknown.

The TCR originated in a man aged 40-50 years with Graves' hyperthyroidism that later progressed to Graves' ophthalmopathy. Source material: blood. This chain connects TRBV20-1 to TRBJ2-5, with 14 bases that match TRBD2. The CDR3 sequence is CSAQTSGGAVETQYF. DNA of the CDR3: TGCAGTGCCCAGACTAGCGGGGGGGCAGTTGAGACCCAGTACTTC.